This is a list of T cell receptor beta chains from one sample in a study of control samples from healthy donors and cancer patients. The repertoire was sequenced with immunoSEQ multiplex PCR; TCRdb's copy has only in-frame clones and lacks some. The table lists tens of thousands of clones, approximately 90% of them singletons. The sample taken for sequencing was PBMCs. Receptor source: a woman in her sixties or seventies with head and neck cancer. Both conserved end residues are part of each CDR3. The order of the fields is V gene, J gene, CDR3 length, CDR3 protein.

TRBV15	TRBJ2-3	16	CATTDRGQGRVDTQYF
TRBV7-2	TRBJ2-2	15	CASSSGTSWVGELFF
TRBV19	TRBJ2-7	13	CASSGGRSYEQYF
TRBV7-9	TRBJ2-2	13	CASRRRNTGELFF
TRBV11-2	TRBJ2-1	12	CASRGRSIGQFF
TRBV6-6	TRBJ1-4	15	CASSKGNSPNEKLFF
TRBV19	TRBJ1-4	15	CASSKQGSGGEKLFF
TRBV28	TRBJ1-2	15	CASSSLQDPLSGYTF
TRBV27	TRBJ1-2	12	CASSFYGMRYTF
TRBV7-6	TRBJ2-3	14	CASSLGAGVDTQYF
TRBV18	TRBJ1-2	14	CASSMPGQDYGYTF
TRBV12-3/TRBV12-4	TRBJ1-1	12	CASSLERSEAFF
TRBV19	TRBJ1-5	14	CASTPGQGNQPQHF
TRBV28	TRBJ2-7	12	CASRDRAYEQYF
TRBV2	TRBJ1-1	11	CASSRRTEAFF
TRBV7-8	TRBJ2-1	15	CASSFVREGYNEQFF
TRBV6-5	TRBJ2-2	14	CASNTGEGTGELFF
TRBV6-4	TRBJ2-1	14	CASRRTSAHNEQFF
TRBV4-2	TRBJ2-7	18	CASSQDLGTSGLPYEQYF
TRBV6-5	TRBJ2-7	16	CASSYSSTSGTYEQYF
TRBV29-1	TRBJ2-5	13	CSVESGVGETQYF
TRBV7-8	TRBJ2-5	16	CASSLGTSGAGETQYF
TRBV18	TRBJ2-7	13	CASSRTDSYEQYF
TRBV4-2	TRBJ2-1	14	CASSQDRLAGVQFF
TRBV15	TRBJ2-5	15	CATSRDPRGWETQYF
TRBV2	TRBJ2-7	14	CASSRDRGDYEQYF
TRBV5-1	TRBJ2-3	16	CASSHGTGRGTDTQYF
TRBV12-3/TRBV12-4	TRBJ2-7	13	CASSLRSMGEQYF
TRBV28	TRBJ1-1	14	CASSVPGENTEAFF
TRBV5-1	TRBJ2-2	13	CASSLVGTGELFF
TRBV3-1/TRBV3-2	TRBJ1-4	13	CAAGGTANEKLFF
TRBV5-4	TRBJ1-1	14	CASSLAARNTEAFF
TRBV30	TRBJ2-5	11	CAWSVLGPQYF